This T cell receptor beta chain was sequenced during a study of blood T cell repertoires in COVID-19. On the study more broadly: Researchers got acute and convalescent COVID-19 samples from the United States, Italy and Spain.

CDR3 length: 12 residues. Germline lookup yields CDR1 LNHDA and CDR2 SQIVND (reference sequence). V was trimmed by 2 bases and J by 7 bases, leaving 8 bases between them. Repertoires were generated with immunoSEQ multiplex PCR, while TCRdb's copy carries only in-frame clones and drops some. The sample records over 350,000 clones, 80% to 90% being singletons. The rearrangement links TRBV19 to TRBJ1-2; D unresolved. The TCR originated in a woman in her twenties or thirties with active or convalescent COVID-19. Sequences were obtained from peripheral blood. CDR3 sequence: CASSITTVGYTF. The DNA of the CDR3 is TGTGCCAGTAGTATAACAACAGTTGGCTACACCTTC.